This T cell receptor (beta chain) was recovered during a study of blood T cell repertoires in COVID-19. The authors' processing: Researchers report that nucleated cell counts were estimated from reference gene primer amplification. Libraries were prepared by immunoSEQ multiplex PCR; TCRdb keeps only in-frame clonotypes and omits some of them. The V and J calls and the clone size are those of that table, but D and trimming were determined from the DNA. The top ten clones hold approximately 18% of a sample with approximately 300,000 clones, roughly 90% of them seen once. The CDR3 totals 15 residues. CDR1 is MNHEY, CDR2 SVGAGI, per germline. V shed 10 bases and J shed 4 bases, with 22 bases lying between them. Across about two dozen US areas, participants ranged in age from roughly 18 to 89 years. Cohorts were determined from participant-reported clinical history. Among Cohort 3 donors, those recovered had two negative PCRs, clearance, or symptom resolution.

This clone was detected once. The receptor was isolated from a woman aged 25 to 39 who had recovered from COVID-19. The sample taken for sequencing was PBMCs or T cells enriched from blood (not recorded which). The V and J genes are TRBV6-5 and TRBJ2-5; TRBD1 might be the D (7 bases). The CDR3, as DNA: TGTGCCACCCAACGGAGGTGGCAGGGGGGAGAGACCCAGTACTTC. Encoded protein: CATQRRWQGGETQYF.